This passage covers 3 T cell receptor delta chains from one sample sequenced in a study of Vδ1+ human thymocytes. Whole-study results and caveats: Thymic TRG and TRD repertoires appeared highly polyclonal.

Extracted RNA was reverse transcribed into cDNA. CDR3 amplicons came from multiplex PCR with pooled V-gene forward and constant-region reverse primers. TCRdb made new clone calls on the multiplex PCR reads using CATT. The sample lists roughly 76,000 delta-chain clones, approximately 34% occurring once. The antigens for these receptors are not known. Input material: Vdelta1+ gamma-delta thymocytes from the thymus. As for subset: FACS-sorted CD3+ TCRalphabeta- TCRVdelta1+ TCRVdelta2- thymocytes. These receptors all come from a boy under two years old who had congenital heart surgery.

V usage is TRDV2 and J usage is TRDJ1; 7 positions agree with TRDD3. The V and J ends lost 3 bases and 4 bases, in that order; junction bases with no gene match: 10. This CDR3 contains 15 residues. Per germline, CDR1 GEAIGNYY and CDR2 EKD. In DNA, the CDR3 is TGTGCCTGTGACTCTGGGGGCTCGGGAGGCGATAAACTCATCTTT. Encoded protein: CACDSGGSGGDKLIF.

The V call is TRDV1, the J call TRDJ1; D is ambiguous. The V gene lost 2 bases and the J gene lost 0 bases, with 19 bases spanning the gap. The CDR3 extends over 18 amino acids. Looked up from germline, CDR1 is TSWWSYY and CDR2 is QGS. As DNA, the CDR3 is TGTGCTCTTGGGGAATTAGGAGGGGTACGATGGTACACCGATAAACTCATCTTT. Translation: CALGELGGVRWYTDKLIF.

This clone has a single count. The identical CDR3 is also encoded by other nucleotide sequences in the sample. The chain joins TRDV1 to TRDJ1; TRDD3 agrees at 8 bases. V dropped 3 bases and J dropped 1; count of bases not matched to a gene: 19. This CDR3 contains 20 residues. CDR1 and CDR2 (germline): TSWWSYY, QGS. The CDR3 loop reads CALGDLPRWGYIPVTDKLIF. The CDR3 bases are TGTGCTCTTGGGGACCTACCTAGGTGGGGATACATCCCTGTCACCGATAAACTCATCTTT.